Included here is one T cell receptor (beta chain) sequence, with context. These data come from a study of blood T cell repertoires in COVID-19. Overall study: Acute and convalescent COVID-19 specimens originated in the United States, Italy and Spain.

The germline CDR1 and CDR2 sequences are LGHNA and YNFKEQ. The length of the CDR3 is 16 residues. Trimming stripped 3 bases from V and 2 bases from J, with 14 bases between. Clones were sequenced by immunoSEQ multiplex PCR, and TCRdb holds only the in-frame ones, with some missing. The sample comprises about 210,000 clones, about 76% of which are singletons, and 8.9% rests with the top ten. Material for sequencing was PBMCs or T cells enriched from blood (not recorded which). The gene calls are TRBV4-2 and TRBJ2-1; perhaps TRBD2 as D (6 bases). The clonotype was recovered from a woman in her forties or fifties with acute COVID-19. CDR3 residues: CASSQPTGDPYNEQFF. CDR3 nucleotide sequence: TGTGCCAGCAGCCAGCCCACGGGGGATCCCTACAATGAGCAGTTCTTC.